In this sample, the clone carrying this T cell receptor (beta chain) turned up many times. The antigen is not known. The data originate from a study of response to subunit inactivated influenza vaccine. Each CDR3 protein is one row after TCRdb ran MiXCR on the RT-PCR reads. The sample has more than 200,000 distinct CDR3 sequences; approximately 12% are singletons. J lost 3 bases, V lost 4 bases, and 8 bases had no gene match. Germline V gene sequence: CDR1 SGHRS, CDR2 YFSETQ. The CDR3 loop spans 15 amino acids. Study-wide points: Seasonal influenza vaccination, on each occasion, was suggested by the authors to recruit few new T cells.

The sequenced sample was non-naive T cells sorted from PBMCs, obtained around 15 days before vaccination. This chain links TRBV5-1 with TRBJ2-7; 9 positions agree with TRBD1. The source of this sequence is a man between 50 and 59 years old who received an inactivated influenza vaccine. CDR3 nucleotides: TGCGCCAGCAGCGGAGAGGGGACAGGGATCTACGAGCAGTACTTC. Translating gives CASSGEGTGIYEQYF.